Detailed here is one T cell receptor beta chain. Every participating donor gave one draw, a heparinised blood sample averaging around 120 mL. Markers CD45RO/CCR7/CD25/CD127/CD95/CD27 served to sort CD4+ naive, central memory, regulatory and stem cell-like memory cells. This specimen belongs to a study of beta chain features in type 1 diabetes. Isolated RNA was reverse transcribed in full, so expressed TCRB transcripts were sequenced. The method was immunoSEQ multiplex PCR; TCRdb's version includes in-frame clones alone and lacks a portion of them. Of approximately 400,000 clones in the sample, roughly 15% are singletons; the top ten hold under 0.02%. The ends were cut back, 1 base at V and 1 base at J, with 4 bases in the middle. Germline values: CDR1 SEHNR, CDR2 FQNEAQ (reference sequence). The CDR3 consists of 14 residues.

Input material: naive CD4+ T cells from blood. This sequence joins TRBV7-9 and TRBJ1-4; D gene uncertain. The source is a young woman in good health. Here the CDR3 reads CASSLDRTNEKLFF. Written as DNA, the CDR3 is TGTGCCAGCAGCTTAGACAGAACTAATGAAAAACTGTTTTTT.